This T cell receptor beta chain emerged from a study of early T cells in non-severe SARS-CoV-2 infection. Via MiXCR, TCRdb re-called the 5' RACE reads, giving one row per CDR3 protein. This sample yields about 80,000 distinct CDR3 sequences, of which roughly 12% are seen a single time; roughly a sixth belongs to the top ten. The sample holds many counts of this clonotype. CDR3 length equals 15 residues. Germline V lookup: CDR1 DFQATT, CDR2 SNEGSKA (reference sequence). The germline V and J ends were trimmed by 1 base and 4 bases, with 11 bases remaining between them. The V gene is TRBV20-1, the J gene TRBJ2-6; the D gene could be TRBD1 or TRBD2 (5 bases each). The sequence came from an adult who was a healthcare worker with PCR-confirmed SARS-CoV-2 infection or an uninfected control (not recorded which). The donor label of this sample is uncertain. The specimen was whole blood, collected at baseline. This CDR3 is CSARASGSGANVLTF. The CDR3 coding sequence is TGCAGTGCTAGAGCTTCAGGGAGCGGGGCCAACGTCCTGACTTTC.